This TCR beta chain was recorded in a study of identical twins. The CDR3 has 16 residues. The V end lost 3 bases, the J end lost 0 bases, and 12 bases lay between the germline ends. Per germline, CDR1 MNHEY and CDR2 SMNVEV (reference sequence). MiXCR was run by TCRdb on the 5' RACE reads, yielding one entry per CDR3 protein. The sample shows roughly 290,000 distinct CDR3 sequences, roughly 10% of them seen only once. Everyone who donated was a healthy Caucasian. Study results and caveats: There were fewer insertions in abundant cord blood beta clonotypes, but memory repertoires showed no such pattern.

Of note for this clonotype: Its antigen is not identified.

These data are also associated with another study on yellow fever vaccine responses in identical twins. That paper notes: Twins reportedly appeared to share part of their vaccine T cell response while keeping part individual.

V usage is TRBV27 and J usage is TRBJ2-1, with D maybe TRBD1 (5 bases). Sequencing used CD8+ T cells sorted from blood. This receptor was taken from a woman younger than 35 in good health. The CDR3 DNA is TGTGCCAGCAGTTTCACAGGTGATAGCTCCTACAATGAGCAGTTCTTC. Its protein is CASSFTGDSSYNEQFF.